Listed below are T cell receptor beta chains from one sample, sequenced in a study of T cells in Graves' hyperthyroidism and ophthalmopathy. TCRdb reprocessed the multiplex PCR reads via MiXCR and lists one record per CDR3 protein. The profile shows about 370,000 distinct CDR3 sequences, over 12% of them singletons. Material: blood. These receptors were taken from an older woman with Graves' ophthalmopathy. CDR3s include the opening cysteine and the closing phenylalanine or tryptophan. Fields, in order: clone size, D gene, V gene, J gene, CDR3 protein, CDR3 DNA. A D gene is named only where the DNA matches it firmly. Not all rows give a size; the values are once, few, many and, for expanded clones, a class.

clone size: .
D gene: .
V gene: TRBV9
J gene: TRBJ2-3
CDR3 protein: CASSVSSLSTDTQYF
CDR3 DNA: TGTGCCAGCAGCGTGAGCAGCTTAAGCACAGATACGCAGTATTTT

clone size: many
D gene: .
V gene: TRBV5-6
J gene: TRBJ2-7
CDR3 protein: CASSLRGAGGYEQYF
CDR3 DNA: TGTGCCAGCAGCTTACGGGGGGCTGGGGGCTACGAGCAGTACTTC

clone size: .
D gene: TRBD2
V gene: TRBV11-2
J gene: TRBJ2-1
CDR3 protein: CASSLSRGRGYEQFF
CDR3 DNA: TGTGCCAGCAGCTTATCCCGCGGGAGGGGCTATGAGCAGTTCTTC

clone size: many
D gene: TRBD2
V gene: TRBV20-1
J gene: TRBJ2-1
CDR3 protein: CSAPAGEIRSEQFF
CDR3 DNA: TGCAGTGCTCCAGCGGGAGAAATCCGCAGTGAGCAGTTCTTC

clone size: many
D gene: .
V gene: TRBV12-5
J gene: TRBJ1-1
CDR3 protein: CASGLAGPNTEAFF
CDR3 DNA: TGTGCTAGTGGTTTGGCGGGACCGAACACTGAAGCTTTCTTT

clone size: few
D gene: .
V gene: TRBV7-2
J gene: TRBJ2-1
CDR3 protein: CASSPRSAGYSYNEQFF
CDR3 DNA: TGTGCCAGCAGCCCTCGGTCGGCGGGATACTCCTACAATGAGCAGTTCTTC

clone size: many
D gene: .
V gene: TRBV5-1
J gene: TRBJ1-5
CDR3 protein: CASSPGGRVNGQPQHF
CDR3 DNA: TGCGCCAGCAGCCCGGGGGGGAGGGTTAACGGTCAGCCCCAGCATTTT

clone size: few
D gene: .
V gene: TRBV5-1
J gene: TRBJ1-2
CDR3 protein: CASSLADINYGYTF
CDR3 DNA: TGCGCCAGCAGCTTGGCAGACATCAACTATGGCTACACCTTC

clone size: many
D gene: .
V gene: TRBV3-1
J gene: TRBJ2-7
CDR3 protein: CASSQAGPIGEQYF
CDR3 DNA: TGTGCCAGCAGCCAAGCGGGCCCCATCGGCGAGCAGTACTTC

clone size: many
D gene: TRBD1
V gene: TRBV24-1
J gene: TRBJ2-1
CDR3 protein: CATSGLETGDHNEQFF
CDR3 DNA: TGTGCCACCAGCGGGTTAGAGACAGGGGACCACAATGAGCAGTTCTTC

clone size: .
D gene: TRBD1
V gene: TRBV19
J gene: TRBJ1-2
CDR3 protein: CASSITLAGGYGYTF
CDR3 DNA: TGTGCCAGTAGTATAACCCTGGCAGGGGGCTATGGCTACACCTTC

clone size: few
D gene: .
V gene: TRBV12-3/TRBV12-4
J gene: TRBJ1-4
CDR3 protein: CASSFGEKLFF
CDR3 DNA: TGTGCCAGCAGTTTTGGTGAAAAACTGTTTTTT

clone size: few
D gene: .
V gene: TRBV28
J gene: TRBJ1-1
CDR3 protein: CASRRMNTEASF
CDR3 DNA: TGTGCCAGCCGACGGATGAACACTGAAGCTTCCTTT

clone size: many
D gene: .
V gene: TRBV6-1
J gene: TRBJ2-1
CDR3 protein: CASSVKGGYNEQFF
CDR3 DNA: TGTGCCAGCAGTGTGAAGGGGGGTTACAATGAGCAGTTCTTC

clone size: .
D gene: .
V gene: TRBV7-6
J gene: TRBJ2-7
CDR3 protein: CASSLTGPPGDEQYF
CDR3 DNA: TGTGCCAGCAGCTTAACGGGCCCCCCAGGGGACGAGCAGTACTTC

clone size: .
D gene: .
V gene: TRBV9
J gene: TRBJ1-5
CDR3 protein: CASSDGTSGRPQHF
CDR3 DNA: TGTGCCAGCAGCGACGGGACGTCGGGGCGGCCCCAGCATTTT

clone size: .
D gene: .
V gene: TRBV19
J gene: TRBJ2-2
CDR3 protein: CASSMSSGELFF
CDR3 DNA: TGTGCCAGTAGTATGTCTTCCGGGGAGCTGTTTTTT

clone size: .
D gene: TRBD1
V gene: TRBV10-3
J gene: TRBJ1-5
CDR3 protein: CAKRPGQILNQPQHF
CDR3 DNA: TGTGCCAAGCGTCCGGGACAGATCCTCAATCAGCCCCAGCATTTT

clone size: many
D gene: .
V gene: TRBV5-6
J gene: TRBJ1-1
CDR3 protein: CASSLWVLNTEAFF
CDR3 DNA: TGTGCCAGCAGCTTGTGGGTCCTCAACACTGAAGCTTTCTTT

clone size: many
D gene: TRBD1
V gene: TRBV5-1
J gene: TRBJ2-5
CDR3 protein: CASSDGTGAQETQYF
CDR3 DNA: TGCGCCAGCAGCGACGGGACAGGGGCTCAAGAGACCCAGTACTTC

clone size: many
D gene: .
V gene: TRBV6-1
J gene: TRBJ1-5
CDR3 protein: CASRTSSSISNQPQHF
CDR3 DNA: TGTGCCAGCCGCACAAGCTCCTCCATTAGCAATCAGCCCCAGCATTTT

clone size: many
D gene: TRBD2
V gene: TRBV3-1
J gene: TRBJ2-7
CDR3 protein: CASSQGLGLARYYEQYF
CDR3 DNA: TGTGCCAGCAGCCAAGGGCTTGGACTAGCGCGATACTACGAGCAGTACTTC

clone size: few
D gene: .
V gene: TRBV12-3/TRBV12-4
J gene: TRBJ1-4
CDR3 protein: CASGFRSGKLFF
CDR3 DNA: TGTGCCAGCGGTTTCCGTAGTGGAAAACTGTTTTTT

clone size: many
D gene: .
V gene: TRBV5-1
J gene: TRBJ2-2
CDR3 protein: CASSSVGQDLSTGELFF
CDR3 DNA: TGCGCCAGCAGCTCAGTCGGGCAGGATCTCAGCACCGGGGAGCTGTTTTTT